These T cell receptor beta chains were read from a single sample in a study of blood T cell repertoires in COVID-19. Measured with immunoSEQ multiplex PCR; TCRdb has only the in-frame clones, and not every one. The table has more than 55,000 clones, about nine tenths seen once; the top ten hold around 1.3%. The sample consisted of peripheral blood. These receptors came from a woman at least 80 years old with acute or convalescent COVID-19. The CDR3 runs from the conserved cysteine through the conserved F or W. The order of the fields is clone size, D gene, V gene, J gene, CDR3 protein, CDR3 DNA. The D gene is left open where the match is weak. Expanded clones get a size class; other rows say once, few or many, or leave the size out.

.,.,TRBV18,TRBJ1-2,CASSPPPRVLVGYTF,TGTGCCAGCTCACCACCGCCCCGGGTTCTGGTTGGCTACACCTTC
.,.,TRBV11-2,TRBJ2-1,CASSWELEANEQFF,TGTGCCAGCAGCTGGGAACTAGAAGCCAATGAGCAGTTCTTC
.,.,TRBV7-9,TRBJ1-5,CASRGEDNQPQHF,TGTGCCAGCAGGGGGGAGGACAATCAGCCCCAGCATTTT
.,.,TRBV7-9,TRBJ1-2,CASSLQGDYGYTF,TGTGCCAGCAGTTTACAGGGTGACTATGGCTACACCTTC
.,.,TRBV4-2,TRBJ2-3,CASSQGVGDTQYF,TGTGCCAGCAGCCAAGGTGTCGGAGATACGCAGTATTTT
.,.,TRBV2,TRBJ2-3,CASSDPSDTQYF,TGTGCCAGCAGTGACCCCTCAGATACGCAGTATTTT
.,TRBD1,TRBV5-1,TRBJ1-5,CASSLMGQSNQPQHF,TGCGCCAGCAGCCTAATGGGACAGAGCAATCAGCCCCAGCATTTT
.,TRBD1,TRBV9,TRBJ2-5,CASSVGQGAGQETQYF,TGTGCCAGCAGCGTAGGACAGGGGGCCGGGCAAGAGACCCAGTACTTC
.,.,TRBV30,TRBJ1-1,CAWSVSGITRKAFF,TGTGCCTGGAGTGTAAGCGGGATTACAAGGAAAGCTTTCTTT
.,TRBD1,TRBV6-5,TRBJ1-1,CASRQLTGKETEAFF,TGTGCCAGCAGGCAGCTGACAGGGAAGGAAACTGAAGCTTTCTTT
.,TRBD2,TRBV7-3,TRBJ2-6,CASSLFSSGNGGANVLTF,TGTGCCAGCAGCTTATTTTCCAGCGGGAACGGTGGGGCCAACGTCCTGACTTTC
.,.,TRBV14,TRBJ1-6,CASSQDLFGLHF,TGTGCCAGCAGCCAAGATTTGTTCGGTCTCCACTTT
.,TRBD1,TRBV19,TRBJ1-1,CAIRGTGTENTEAFF,TGTGCCATACGCGGTACCGGGACAGAGAACACTGAAGCTTTCTTT
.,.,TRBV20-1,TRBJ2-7,CSASRDIASYEQYF,TGCAGTGCTAGTCGGGACATAGCATCCTACGAGCAGTACTTC
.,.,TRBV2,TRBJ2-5,CASNRNPKETQYF,TGTGCCAGTAACAGGAATCCCAAGGAGACCCAGTACTTC
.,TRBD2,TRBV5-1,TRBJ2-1,CASSPGTSGNEQFF,TGCGCCAGCAGCCCGGGGACTAGCGGAAATGAGCAGTTCTTC
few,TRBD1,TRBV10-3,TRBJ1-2,CAISESLSVSRGDGYTF,TGTGCCATCAGTGAGTCTTTATCGGTCTCCAGGGGGGATGGCTACACCTTC
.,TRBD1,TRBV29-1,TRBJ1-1,CSVDTTGMNTEAFF,TGCAGCGTTGACACGACAGGGATGAACACTGAAGCTTTCTTT
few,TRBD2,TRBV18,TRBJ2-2,CASSAELAGDPGELFF,TGTGCCAGCTCCGCCGAACTAGCGGGAGACCCCGGGGAGCTGTTTTTT
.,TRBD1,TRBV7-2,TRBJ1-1,CASSLDRDTEAFF,TGTGCCAGCAGCTTGGACAGGGACACTGAAGCTTTCTTT
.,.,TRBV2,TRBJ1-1,CASNEQGSLNTEAFF,TGTGCCAGCAATGAACAGGGTTCTTTGAACACTGAAGCTTTCTTT
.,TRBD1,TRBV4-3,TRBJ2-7,CASSQESGGINEQYF,TGCGCCAGCAGCCAAGAGTCAGGGGGCATCAACGAGCAGTACTTC
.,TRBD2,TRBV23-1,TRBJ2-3,CASSQFGLAGASRGTQYF,TGCGCCAGCAGTCAATTCGGACTAGCGGGAGCCTCTAGAGGTACGCAGTATTTT
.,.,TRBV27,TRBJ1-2,CASSLSGGFGGYTF,TGTGCCAGCAGTTTAAGTGGGGGGTTCGGCGGCTACACCTTC